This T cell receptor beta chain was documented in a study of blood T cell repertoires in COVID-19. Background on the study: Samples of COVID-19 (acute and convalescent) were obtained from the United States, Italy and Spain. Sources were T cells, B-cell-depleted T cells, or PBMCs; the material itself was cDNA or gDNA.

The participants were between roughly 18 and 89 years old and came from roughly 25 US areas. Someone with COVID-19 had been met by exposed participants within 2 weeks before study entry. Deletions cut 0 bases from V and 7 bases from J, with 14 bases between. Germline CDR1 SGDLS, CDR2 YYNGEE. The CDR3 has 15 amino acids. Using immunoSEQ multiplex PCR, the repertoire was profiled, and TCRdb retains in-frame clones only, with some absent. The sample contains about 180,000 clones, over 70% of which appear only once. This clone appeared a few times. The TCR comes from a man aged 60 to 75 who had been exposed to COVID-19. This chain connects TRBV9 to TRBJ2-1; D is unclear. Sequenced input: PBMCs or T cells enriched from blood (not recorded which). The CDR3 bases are TGTGCCAGCAGCGTAGGTCTACTCACCGAGAATGAGCAGTTCTTC. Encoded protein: CASSVGLLTENEQFF.